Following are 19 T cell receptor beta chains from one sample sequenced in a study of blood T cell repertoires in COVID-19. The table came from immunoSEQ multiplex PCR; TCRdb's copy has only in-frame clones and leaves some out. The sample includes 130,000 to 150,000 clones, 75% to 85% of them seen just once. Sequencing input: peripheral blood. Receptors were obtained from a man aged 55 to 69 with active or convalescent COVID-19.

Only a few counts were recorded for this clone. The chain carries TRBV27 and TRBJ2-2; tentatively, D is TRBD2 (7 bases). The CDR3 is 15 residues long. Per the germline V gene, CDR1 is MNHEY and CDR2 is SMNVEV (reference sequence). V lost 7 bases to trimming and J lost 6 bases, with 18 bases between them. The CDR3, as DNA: TGTGCCAGCACCTGGGGGGGGGCGGACCCCGGGGAGCTGTTTTTT. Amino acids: CASTWGGADPGELFF.

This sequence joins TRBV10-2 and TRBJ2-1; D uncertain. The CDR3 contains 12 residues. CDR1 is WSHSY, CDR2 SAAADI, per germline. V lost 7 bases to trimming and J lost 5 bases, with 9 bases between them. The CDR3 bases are TGCGCCAGCACAGCGATCAACAATGAGCAGTTCTTC. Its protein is CASTAINNEQFF.

CDR3 amino acids: CASSYSLAGTETQYF. In DNA, the CDR3 is TGTGCCAGCAGTTACTCACTAGCGGGTACAGAGACCCAGTACTTC. J is TRBJ2-5 and V is TRBV6-5; the match to TRBD2 covers 9 bases. Germline-derived CDR1 and CDR2 are MNHEY and SVGAGI. Unmatched junction bases numbered 3, after V lost 0 bases and J lost 4 bases. The CDR3 covers 15 residues.

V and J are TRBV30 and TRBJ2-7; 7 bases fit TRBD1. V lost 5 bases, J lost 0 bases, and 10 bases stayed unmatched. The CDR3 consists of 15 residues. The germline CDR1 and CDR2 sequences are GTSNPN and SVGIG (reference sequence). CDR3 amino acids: CAWDTDRVSSYEQYF. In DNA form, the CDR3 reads TGTGCCTGGGATACTGACAGGGTGAGCTCCTACGAGCAGTACTTC.

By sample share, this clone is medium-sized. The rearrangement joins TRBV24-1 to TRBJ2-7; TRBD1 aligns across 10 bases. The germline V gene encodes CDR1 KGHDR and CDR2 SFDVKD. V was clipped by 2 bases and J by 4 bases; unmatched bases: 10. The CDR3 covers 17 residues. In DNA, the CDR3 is TGTGCCACCAGTGATTCCAGCCCGCGGGACAGGGGTTACGAGCAGTACGTC. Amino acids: CATSDSSPRDRGYEQYV.

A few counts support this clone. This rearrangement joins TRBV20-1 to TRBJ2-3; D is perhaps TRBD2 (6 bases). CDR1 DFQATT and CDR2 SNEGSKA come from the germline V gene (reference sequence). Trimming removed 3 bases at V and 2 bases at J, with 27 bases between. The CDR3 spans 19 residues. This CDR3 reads CSASGSGDSALYHTDTQYF. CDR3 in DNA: TGCAGTGCTAGTGGGAGTGGGGACTCAGCCCTCTACCACACAGATACGCAGTATTTT.

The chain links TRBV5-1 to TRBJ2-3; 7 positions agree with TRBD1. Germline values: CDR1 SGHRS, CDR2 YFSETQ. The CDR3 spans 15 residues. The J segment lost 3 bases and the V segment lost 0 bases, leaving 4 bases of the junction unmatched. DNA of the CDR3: TGCGCCAGCAGCTTGGACAGGGGACGGACAGATACGCAGTATTTT. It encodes CASSLDRGRTDTQYF.

The CDR3 DNA sequence: TGTGCCAGCAGCTCCACGGGACTAGCGGTATACAATGAGCAGTTCTTC. Its translation: CASSSTGLAVYNEQFF. The gene calls are TRBV7-9 and TRBJ2-1; 11 positions agree with TRBD2. The CDR3 is made up of 16 amino acids. Unmatched junction bases numbered 6, after V lost 4 bases and J lost 4 bases. Germline loops: CDR1 SEHNR, CDR2 FQNEAQ (reference sequence).

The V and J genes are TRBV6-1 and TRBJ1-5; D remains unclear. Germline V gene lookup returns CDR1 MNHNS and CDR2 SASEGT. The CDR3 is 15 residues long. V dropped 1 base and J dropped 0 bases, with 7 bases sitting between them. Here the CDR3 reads CASSEGSVSNQPQHF. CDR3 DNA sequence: TGTGCCAGCAGTGAAGGGTCAGTTAGCAATCAGCCCCAGCATTTT.

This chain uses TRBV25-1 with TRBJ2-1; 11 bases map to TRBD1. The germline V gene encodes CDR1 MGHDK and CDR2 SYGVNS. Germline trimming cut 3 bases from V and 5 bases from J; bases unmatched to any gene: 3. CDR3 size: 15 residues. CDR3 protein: CASSEGTGGDNEQFF. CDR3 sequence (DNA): TGTGCCAGCAGTGAGGGGACAGGGGGGGACAATGAGCAGTTCTTC.

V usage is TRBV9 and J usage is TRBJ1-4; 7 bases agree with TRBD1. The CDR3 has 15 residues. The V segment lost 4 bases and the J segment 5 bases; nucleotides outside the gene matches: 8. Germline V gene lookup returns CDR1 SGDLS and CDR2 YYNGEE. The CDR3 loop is CASSSTGVWNEKLFF. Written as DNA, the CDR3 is TGTGCCAGCAGCAGCACAGGGGTTTGGAATGAAAAACTGTTTTTT.

The CDR3: CASSPPQFRGRGANVLTF. The CDR3 region has the DNA TGTGCCAGCTCACCACCTCAATTCCGGGGTCGAGGGGCCAACGTCCTGACTTTC. The chain combines TRBV18 with TRBJ2-6, with TRBD2 as a possible D gene (5 bases). V lost 0 bases and J lost 4, with 16 bases in between. The CDR3 contains 18 residues. Germline V gene data show CDR1 as KGHSH and CDR2 as LQKENI.

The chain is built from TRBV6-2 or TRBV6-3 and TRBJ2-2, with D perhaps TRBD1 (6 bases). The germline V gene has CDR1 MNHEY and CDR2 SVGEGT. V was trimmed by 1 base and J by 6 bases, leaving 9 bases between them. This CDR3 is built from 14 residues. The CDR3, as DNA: TGTGCCAGCAGTTACTTAACAGGGTCCGGGGAGCTGTTTTTT. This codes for CASSYLTGSGELFF.

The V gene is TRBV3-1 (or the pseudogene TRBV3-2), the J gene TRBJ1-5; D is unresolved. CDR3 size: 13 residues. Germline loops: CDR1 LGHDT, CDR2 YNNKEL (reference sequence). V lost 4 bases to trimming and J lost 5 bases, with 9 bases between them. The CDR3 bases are TGTGCCAGCAGCCCTCAGAACGATCAGCCCCAGCATTTT. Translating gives CASSPQNDQPQHF.

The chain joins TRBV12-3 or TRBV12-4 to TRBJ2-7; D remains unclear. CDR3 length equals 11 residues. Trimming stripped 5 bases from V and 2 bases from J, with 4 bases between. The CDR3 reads CASSNTYEQYF. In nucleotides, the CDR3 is TGTGCCAGCAGTAACACCTACGAGCAGTACTTC.

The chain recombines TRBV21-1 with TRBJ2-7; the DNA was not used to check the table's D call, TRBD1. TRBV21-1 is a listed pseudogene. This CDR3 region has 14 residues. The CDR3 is CASSTRDRVSEQYV. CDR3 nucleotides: TGTGCCAGCAGCACGCGGGACAGGGTCAGCGAGCAGTACGTC.

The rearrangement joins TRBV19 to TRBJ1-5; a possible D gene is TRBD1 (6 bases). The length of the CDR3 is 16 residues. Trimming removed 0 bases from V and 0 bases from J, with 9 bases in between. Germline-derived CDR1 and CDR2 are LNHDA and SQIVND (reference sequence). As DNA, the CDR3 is TGTGCCAGTAGTATAGATCCCAGGGGTAGCAATCAGCCCCAGCATTTT. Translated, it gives CASSIDPRGSNQPQHF.

For the CDR3, the DNA is TGTGCCAGCAGCACGACAGGGGGATCGACCTACGAGCAGTACTTC. Protein sequence: CASSTTGGSTYEQYF. The V and J genes are TRBV7-9 and TRBJ2-7; 9 bases fit TRBD1. With V trimmed by 5 bases and J by 2 bases, 7 bases remained unmatched. The CDR3 consists of 15 residues. The V gene's germline CDR1 is SEHNR and CDR2 FQNEAQ (reference sequence).

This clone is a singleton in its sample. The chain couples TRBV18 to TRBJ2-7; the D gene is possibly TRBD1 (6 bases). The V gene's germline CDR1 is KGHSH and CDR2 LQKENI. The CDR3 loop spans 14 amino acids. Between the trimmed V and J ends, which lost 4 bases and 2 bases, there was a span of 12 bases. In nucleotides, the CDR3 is TGTGCCAGCTCACAAGATCAGGGGCCCTACGAGCAGTACTTC. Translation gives CASSQDQGPYEQYF.